Here is one TCR beta chain with its context. The related graft donor's blood sample was taken on the day of bone marrow donation. These data originate in a study of T cells after posttransplantation cyclophosphamide. TCRdb's table, derived via immunoSEQ multiplex PCR, lists solely in-frame clones and lacks some. Sampling found 24,000 or so clones, none seen once. The CDR3 spans 13 residues. CDR1 is MNHNS and CDR2 is SASEGT in the germline V gene. Unmatched junction bases numbered 7, after V lost 6 bases and J lost 6 bases. The TCR sequence derives from a woman aged 45-65 years in good health, CMV-negative, and a related stem cell transplant donor. This chain connects TRBV6-1 to TRBJ1-2; 7 bases map to TRBD1. The sequencing sample was made of PBMCs. The CDR3 region is CASSSDRFNGYTF. As DNA, the CDR3 is TGTGCCAGCAGCTCGGACAGGTTCAATGGCTACACCTTC.